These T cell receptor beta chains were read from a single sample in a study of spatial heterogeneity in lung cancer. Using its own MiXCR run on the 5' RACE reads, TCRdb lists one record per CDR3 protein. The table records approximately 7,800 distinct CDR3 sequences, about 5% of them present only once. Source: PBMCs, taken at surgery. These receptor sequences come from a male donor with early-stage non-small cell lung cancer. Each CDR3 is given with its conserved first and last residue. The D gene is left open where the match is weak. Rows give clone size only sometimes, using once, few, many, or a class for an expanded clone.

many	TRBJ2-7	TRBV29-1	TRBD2	TGCAGCGTCCCGATAGCGGGAGCCACCTACGAGCAGTACTTC	CSVPIAGATYEQYF
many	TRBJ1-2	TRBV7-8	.	TGTGCCAGCAGCTTAGGCGAGGGGACCACCCAATATGGCTACACCTTC	CASSLGEGTTQYGYTF
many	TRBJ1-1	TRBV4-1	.	TGCGCCAGCAGCCAAGATGAAGGAACTGAAGCTTTCTTT	CASSQDEGTEAFF
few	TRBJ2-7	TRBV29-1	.	TGCAGCGTAGGAACAGGGTGGGAGCAGTACTTC	CSVGTGWEQYF
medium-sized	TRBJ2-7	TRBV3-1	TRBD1	TGTGCCAGCAGCTCTCGGGACAGAGCCTCCTACGAGCAGTACTTC	CASSSRDRASYEQYF
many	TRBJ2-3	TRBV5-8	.	TGTGCCAGCAGCTTGCCCTCATACACAGATACGCAGTATTTT	CASSLPSYTDTQYF
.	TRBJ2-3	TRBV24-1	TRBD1	TGTGCCACCAGTGCGACCGGGACAGGCACAGATACGCAGTATTTT	CATSATGTGTDTQYF
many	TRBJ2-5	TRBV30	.	TGTGCCTGGAGTGTATACGTCCAAGAGACCCAGTACTTC	CAWSVYVQETQYF
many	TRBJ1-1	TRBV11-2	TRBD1	TGTGCCAGCAGCTTAGGGGGGACAGGGGGCACTGAAGCTTTCTTT	CASSLGGTGGTEAFF
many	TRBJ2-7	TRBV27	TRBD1	TGTGCCAGCAGTCGAGAAACCGGGACAGGGCTTTTCGAGCAGTACTTC	CASSRETGTGLFEQYF
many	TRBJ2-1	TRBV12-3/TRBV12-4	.	TGTGCCAGCAGTTTAGGTTATGAGCAGTTCTTC	CASSLGYEQFF
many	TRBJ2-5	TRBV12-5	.	TGTGCTAGTGCCCGTCCGAGGGAGCGGAGGGGAGAGACCCAGTACTTC	CASARPRERRGETQYF
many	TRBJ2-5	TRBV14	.	TGTGCCAGCAGCCAAGAAACCGGGCGGAGCCAAGAGACCCAGTACTTC	CASSQETGRSQETQYF
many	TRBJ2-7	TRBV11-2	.	TGTGCCAGCAGCTTATCCTCCGGGACTTTCTACGAGCAGTACTTC	CASSLSSGTFYEQYF
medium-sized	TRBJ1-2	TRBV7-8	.	TGTGCCAGCAGCTTCATTTTTGGGACGGAATTTAACTATGGCTACACCTTC	CASSFIFGTEFNYGYTF
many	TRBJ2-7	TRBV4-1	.	TGCGCCAGCAGCCAAGCCGACGGGGGCCACTACGAGCAGTACTTC	CASSQADGGHYEQYF
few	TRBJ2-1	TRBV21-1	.	TGTGCCAGCAGCAAACGGCCAAACCACCCTAGCGGGAGGGCTGATGAGCAGTTCTTC	CASSKRPNHPSGRADEQFF
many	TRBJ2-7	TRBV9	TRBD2	TGTGCCAGCAGCTTGGGACTAGCGGGAGGAGCCTACGAGCAGTACTTC	CASSLGLAGGAYEQYF
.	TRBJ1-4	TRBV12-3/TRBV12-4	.	TGTGCCAGCAGGACTGGGGGACACCCCAAAAAACTGTTTTTT	CASRTGGHPKKLFF
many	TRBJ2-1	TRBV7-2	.	TGTGCCAGCAGCTCGACATCGAACTCCTACAATGAGCAGTTCTTC	CASSSTSNSYNEQFF
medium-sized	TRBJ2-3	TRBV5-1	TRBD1	TGCGCCAGCAGCTTGGGTGCCGGGACAGTGTTCTCAAGCACAGATACGCAGTATTTT	CASSLGAGTVFSSTDTQYF
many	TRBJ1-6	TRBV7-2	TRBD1	TGTGCCAGCAGCTTAGGACCAGGGGGGAATAATTCACCCCTCCACTTT	CASSLGPGGNNSPLHF
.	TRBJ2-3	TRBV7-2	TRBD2	TGTGCCAGCAGCACTACCGGCGGGACTAGTCACGCAGATACGCAGTATTTT	CASSTTGGTSHADTQYF
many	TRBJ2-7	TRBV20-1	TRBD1	TGCAGTGCTACCTACAGGGGTTTGTTAGAGCAGTACTTC	CSATYRGLLEQYF
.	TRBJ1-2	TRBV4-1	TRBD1	TGCGCCAGCAGCCGAATTAACAGGGGAAGTAGCTATGGCTACACCTTC	CASSRINRGSSYGYTF
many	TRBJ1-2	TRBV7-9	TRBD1	TGTGCCAGCACCGTTTCGGACAGGGCAAATGGCTACACCTTC	CASTVSDRANGYTF
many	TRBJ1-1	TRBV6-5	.	TGTGCCAGCGGGTGGGGGATGAACACTGAAGCTTTCTTT	CASGWGMNTEAFF
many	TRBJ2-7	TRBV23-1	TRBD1	TGCGCCAGCAGTCAATCCACACAGGACAGGGGGCGATACGAGCAGTACTTC	CASSQSTQDRGRYEQYF
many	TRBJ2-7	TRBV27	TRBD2	TGTGCCAGCAGTTTAGCGGGAGGCTACGAGCAGTACTTC	CASSLAGGYEQYF
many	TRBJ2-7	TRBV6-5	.	TGTGCCAGCAGTCGACAGGCCCCGTGGTCCAATTTAGCGCAAACGAACTACGAGCAGTACTTC	CASSRQAPWSNLAQTNYEQYF
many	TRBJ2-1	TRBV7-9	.	TGTGCCAGCAGCTCCCTCGGACCGGGTGTCAATGAGCAGTTCTTC	CASSSLGPGVNEQFF
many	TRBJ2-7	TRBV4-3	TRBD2	TGCGCCAGCAGCCAAGATAGCGGGGGACCCTACGAGCAGTACTTC	CASSQDSGGPYEQYF
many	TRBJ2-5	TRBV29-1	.	TGCAGCCATTTTGTAGCAGGAGTGCGAGAGACCCAGTACTTC	CSHFVAGVRETQYF
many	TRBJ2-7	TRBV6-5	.	TGTGCCAGCAGTTACACTTTTCCCAGTCGAGGATCCTCCTACGAGCAGTACTTC	CASSYTFPSRGSSYEQYF
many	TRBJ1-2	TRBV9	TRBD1	TGTGCCAGCAGCGCCCGACAGGGAGAAGGCTACACCTTC	CASSARQGEGYTF
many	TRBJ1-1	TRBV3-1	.	TGTGCCAGCAGTTTCTCTTCCACCGGGGGGCGGGAAGCTTTCTTT	CASSFSSTGGREAFF
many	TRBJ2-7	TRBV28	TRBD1	TGTGCCAGCAGCTCCCGGACAGGGTGGTACTTC	CASSSRTGWYF
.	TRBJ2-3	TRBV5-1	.	TGCGCCAGCAGCTTGGCCGGTGAGGGGAGTACGCAGTATTTT	CASSLAGEGSTQYF
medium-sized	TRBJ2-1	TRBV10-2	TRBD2	TGCGCCAGCAGTGTGACTAGCGGGCCCGCCCCGTGGAATGAGCAGTTCTTC	CASSVTSGPAPWNEQFF
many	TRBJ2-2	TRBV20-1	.	TGCAGTGCTAGAGAGGGACACAAAACCGGGGAGCTGTTTTTT	CSAREGHKTGELFF
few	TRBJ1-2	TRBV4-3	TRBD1	TGCGCCAGCAGCCAAGCTAGGACAGGGGGCGTTGCCTATGGCTACACCTTC	CASSQARTGGVAYGYTF
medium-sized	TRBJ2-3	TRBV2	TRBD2	TGTGCCAGCAGCCGTCATGACGCGGGGGGCATCACAGATACGCAGTATTTT	CASSRHDAGGITDTQYF
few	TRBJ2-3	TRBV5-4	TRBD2	TGTGCCAGCAGCTTGTCTAGCGGGACTAGCACAGATACGCAGTATTTT	CASSLSSGTSTDTQYF
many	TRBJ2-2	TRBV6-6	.	TGTGCCAGCAGTTACTTTTCAGGGGAGAGGAGCGGGGAGCTGTTTTTT	CASSYFSGERSGELFF
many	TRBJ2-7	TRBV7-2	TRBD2	TGTGCCAGCAGCCCCCAGCCTAGCGGGGGGGCCTACGAGCAGTACTTC	CASSPQPSGGAYEQYF
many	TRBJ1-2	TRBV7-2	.	TGTGCCAGCAGCCAGGGGACAAACTATGGCTACACCTTC	CASSQGTNYGYTF
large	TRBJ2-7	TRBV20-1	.	TGCAGTGCTAGCGGCAGGGACTCCTACGAGCAGTACTTC	CSASGRDSYEQYF
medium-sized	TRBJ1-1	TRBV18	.	TGTGCCAGCTCACCACGGGCATATGAGACGAACACTGAAGCTTTCTTT	CASSPRAYETNTEAFF
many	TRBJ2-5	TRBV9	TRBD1	TGTGCCAGCAGCTACGGGACAGGACAAGAGACCCAGTACTTC	CASSYGTGQETQYF
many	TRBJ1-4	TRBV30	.	TGTGCCTCGGATTGGACCAATGAAAAACTGTTTTTT	CASDWTNEKLFF
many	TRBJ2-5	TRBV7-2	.	TGTGCCAGCAGCTCCAGCCGGGAGACCCAGTACTTC	CASSSSRETQYF
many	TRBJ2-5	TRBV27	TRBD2	TGTGCCAGCAGTTCGGGACTAGCGGGGGCCTATGAAGAGACCCAGTACTTC	CASSSGLAGAYEETQYF
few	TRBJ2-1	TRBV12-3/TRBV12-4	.	TGTGCCAGCAGTTTAGGGCTAGCGAATGACAATGAGCAGTTCTTC	CASSLGLANDNEQFF
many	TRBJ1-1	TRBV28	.	TGTGCCAGCACCTCCTATCTGAACACTGAAGCTTTCTTT	CASTSYLNTEAFF
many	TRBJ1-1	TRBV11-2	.	TGTGCCAGCAGCCCCCTCGGGGGGCTTGACACTGAAGCTTTCTTT	CASSPLGGLDTEAFF
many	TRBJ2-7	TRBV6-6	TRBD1	TGTGCCAGCACGGGACAGGCCCTCTCCTACGAGCAGTACTTC	CASTGQALSYEQYF
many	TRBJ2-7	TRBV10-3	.	TGTGCCATCAGTGACAATTACGGGGTGGAAGCCGGCGAGCAGTACTTC	CAISDNYGVEAGEQYF
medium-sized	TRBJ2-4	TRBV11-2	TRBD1	TGTGCCAGCAGCCTATCAGGGGGCGAGGGAAACATTCAGTACTTC	CASSLSGGEGNIQYF
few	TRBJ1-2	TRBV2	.	TGTGCCAGCAGTGAGAACAGGCTTTATGGCTACACCTTC	CASSENRLYGYTF
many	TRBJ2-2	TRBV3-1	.	TGTGCCAGCAGCCAGCGGGTCGGAGGGGCCGGGTTCGGGGAGCTGTTTTTT	CASSQRVGGAGFGELFF